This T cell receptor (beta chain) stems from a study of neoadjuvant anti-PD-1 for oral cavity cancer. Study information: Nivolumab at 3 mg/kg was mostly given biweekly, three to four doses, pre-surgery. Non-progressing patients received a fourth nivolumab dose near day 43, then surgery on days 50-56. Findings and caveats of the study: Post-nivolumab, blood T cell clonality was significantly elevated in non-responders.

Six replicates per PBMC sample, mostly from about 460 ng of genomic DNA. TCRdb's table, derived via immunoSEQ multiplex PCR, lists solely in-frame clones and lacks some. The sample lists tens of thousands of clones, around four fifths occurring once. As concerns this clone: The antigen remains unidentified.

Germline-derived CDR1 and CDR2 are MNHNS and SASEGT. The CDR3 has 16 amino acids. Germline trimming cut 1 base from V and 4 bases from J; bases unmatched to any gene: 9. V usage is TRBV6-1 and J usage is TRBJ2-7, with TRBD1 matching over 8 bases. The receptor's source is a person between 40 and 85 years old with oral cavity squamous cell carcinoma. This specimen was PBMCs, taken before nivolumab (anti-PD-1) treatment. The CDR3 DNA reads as TGTGCCAGCAGTGAAGGACAGGGGCGAAAAATTTACGAGCAGTACTTC. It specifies CASSEGQGRKIYEQYF.